This TCR beta chain was profiled in a study of blood T cell repertoires in COVID-19. Profiled with immunoSEQ multiplex PCR; TCRdb holds only in-frame clones, not every one. The sample comprises about 190,000 clones, 90% of which are singletons, and approximately 0.64% rests with the top ten. This clone was observed a single time. The germline CDR1 and CDR2 sequences are KGHSH and LQKENI. This CDR3 comprises 16 residues. Trimming removed 0 bases at V and 4 bases at J, with 15 bases between. The V call is TRBV18, the J call TRBJ1-2, with D perhaps TRBD1 (5 bases). Sequencing was done on a sample of peripheral blood. The origin of this receptor is a man aged 50 or older with acute or convalescent COVID-19. The CDR3 bases are TGTGCCAGCTCACCACCGTTTCGTCGGGACTCCTATGGCTACACCTTC. Its translation is CASSPPFRRDSYGYTF.